Shown below are 25 T cell receptor beta chains from a single sample sequenced in a study of T cell changes during pregnancy in multiple sclerosis. Profiled with immunoSEQ multiplex PCR; TCRdb holds only in-frame clones, not every one. Among 70,000 or so clones listed, roughly 92% were seen once. The source was peripheral blood, collected in the third trimester of pregnancy. The receptors derive from a female donor in good health, enrolled as a control in a pregnancy study.

The rearrangement joins TRBV5-6 to TRBJ1-4; a possible D gene is TRBD1 (5 bases). Trimming took 0 bases from V and 8 from J, leaving 20 bases between them. Germline values: CDR1 SGHDT, CDR2 YYEEEE. The CDR3 sequence is 17 residues long. DNA of the CDR3: TGTGCCAGCAGCTTGGGTCCCCGATGGGGCGTGGGCGAAAAACTGTTTTTT. Amino acids: CASSLGPRWGVGEKLFF.

V gene TRBV5-1 combines with J gene TRBJ2-5, with D unclear. There are 12 residues in the CDR3. CDR1 is SGHRS and CDR2 is YFSETQ in the germline V gene. Trimming pared 0 bases from V and 5 bases from J, leaving 5 bases between. For the CDR3, the DNA is TGCGCCAGCAGCTTGGTTTCTGAGACCCAGTACTTC. Amino acids: CASSLVSETQYF.

The V and J genes are TRBV7-9 and TRBJ2-7; D is perhaps TRBD1 (6 bases). Looked up from germline, CDR1 is SEHNR and CDR2 is FQNEAQ (reference sequence). The germline V and J ends were trimmed by 5 bases and 4 bases, with 15 bases remaining between them. This CDR3 is built from 14 residues. CDR3 bases: TGTGCCAGCAGCCCGTTTCAGGGGAGTTACGAGCAGTACTTC. Its protein product is CASSPFQGSYEQYF.

V is TRBV11-1 and J is TRBJ2-1; TRBD2 aligns across 12 bases. Germline lookup yields CDR1 SGHAT and CDR2 FQDESV (reference sequence). The CDR3 is made up of 14 amino acids. V dropped 5 bases and J dropped 5; count of bases not matched to a gene: 1. CDR3 residues: CASSRTSGNNEQFF. Here the CDR3 DNA reads TGTGCCAGCAGCCGGACTAGCGGGAACAATGAGCAGTTCTTC.

The V call is TRBV5-4, the J call TRBJ1-6; 9 positions agree with TRBD1. Germline V gives CDR1 SGHNT, CDR2 YYREEE (reference sequence). The length of the CDR3 is 14 residues. V lost 3 bases, J lost 8 bases, and 3 bases stayed unmatched. The CDR3 region is CASSYGQGHSPLHF. In nucleotides, the CDR3 is TGTGCCAGCAGCTACGGACAGGGGCATTCACCCCTCCACTTT.

This chain links TRBV13 with TRBJ2-7; D might be TRBD1 (7 bases). Between the trimmed V and J ends, which lost 2 bases and 3 bases, there was a span of 14 bases. From germline, CDR1 is PRHDT and CDR2 FYEKMQ (reference sequence). The CDR3 runs to 15 residues. The CDR3 region is CASSLWGQGGYEQYF. For the CDR3, the DNA is TGTGCCAGCAGCTTATGGGGGCAGGGGGGCTACGAGCAGTACTTC.

The rearrangement joins TRBV28 to TRBJ2-7, with TRBD1 matching over 8 bases. This CDR3 spans 13 amino acids. The ends lost 8 bases at V and 3 bases at J; junction bases unmatched: 6. The germline gives CDR1 MDHEN, CDR2 SYDVKM. The CDR3 DNA is TGTGCCAGCGGCGACAGGGGCCTCTACGAGCAGTACTTC. Its translation: CASGDRGLYEQYF.

The V gene is TRBV28, the J gene TRBJ2-1, with 12 bases matching TRBD2. Trimming cost V 3 bases and J 7 bases; bases outside gene matches: 7. This CDR3 comprises 16 residues. Germline V lookup: CDR1 MDHEN, CDR2 SYDVKM. The CDR3 protein is CASSFPTSGRMNEQFF. For the CDR3, the DNA is TGTGCCAGCAGTTTCCCTACTAGCGGGAGGATGAATGAGCAGTTCTTC.

CDR3 coding DNA: TGTGCCAGCTCACCGCGGTTGCAGGGCATGAGGAGGGAGACTTTCTACTCCTACGAGCAGTACTTC. Its translation: CASSPRLQGMRRETFYSYEQYF. The rearrangement joins TRBV18 to TRBJ2-7, with a possible D match to TRBD2 (6 bases). The germline gives CDR1 KGHSH, CDR2 LQKENI. The CDR3 spans 22 residues. The V and J ends lost 3 bases and 0 bases respectively, with 33 bases between them.

This chain connects TRBV19 to TRBJ1-2, with TRBD1 identical over 10 bases. V was pared by 7 bases and J by 6 bases, with 11 bases of the junction left unmatched. This CDR3 is 15 amino acids long. Germline CDR1 and CDR2: LNHDA and SQIVND (reference sequence). The CDR3 sequence is CASTPPGGQGNGYTF. The DNA for the CDR3 is TGTGCCAGTACTCCGCCGGGGGGACAGGGGAATGGCTACACCTTC.

The chain recombines TRBV19 with TRBJ1-2, with no clear D. The germline V gene has CDR1 LNHDA and CDR2 SQIVND (reference sequence). V lost 8 bases, J lost 5 bases, and 12 bases lay in between. The CDR3 is made up of 12 amino acids. CDR3 sequence (DNA): TGTGCCAGTCGGGTGCTTTGGTATGGCTACACCTTC. Translated: CASRVLWYGYTF.

A single count supports this clone. The chain carries TRBV19 and TRBJ1-3, with TRBD1 as a possible D gene (6 bases). This CDR3 is built from 14 residues. V was shortened by 8 bases and J by 0 bases, with 11 bases between the two germline ends. Looked up from germline, CDR1 is LNHDA and CDR2 is SQIVND (reference sequence). CDR3 sequence reads: CASGGADSGNTIYF. Written as DNA, the CDR3 is TGTGCCAGTGGGGGGGCCGACTCTGGAAACACCATATATTTT. Supplemented by reference TRBV19 and TRBJ1-3, the full variable domain reads DGGITQSPKYLFRKEGQNVTLSCEQNLNHDAMYWYRQDPGQGLRLIYYSQIVNDFQKGDIAEGYSVSREKKESFPLTVTSAQKNPTAFYLCASGGADSGNTIYFGEGSWLTVV.

The chain joins TRBV5-1 to TRBJ1-2, with 8 bases fitting TRBD1. Trimming cost V 4 bases and J 7 bases; bases outside gene matches: 12. The CDR3 is made up of 15 amino acids. The germline V gene has CDR1 SGHRS and CDR2 YFSETQ. The CDR3 loop reads CASSELTGEGAGYTF. CDR3 nucleotides: TGCGCCAGCAGCGAACTGACAGGGGAAGGGGCTGGCTACACCTTC.

The chain links TRBV28 to TRBJ1-5; 12 bases map to TRBD1. In germline, CDR1 is MDHEN, CDR2 SYDVKM. With V trimmed by 5 bases and J by 5 bases, 4 bases remained unmatched. The CDR3 has 15 amino acids. The CDR3 is CASSAGTGGYQPQHF. CDR3 DNA: TGTGCCAGCAGTGCCGGGACAGGGGGCTATCAGCCCCAGCATTTT.

The chain recombines TRBV27 with TRBJ1-1; D not resolved. V was cut by 6 bases and J by 1 base, with 15 bases left in between. Germline V lookup: CDR1 MNHEY, CDR2 SMNVEV (reference sequence). The CDR3 loop spans 15 amino acids. CDR3 residues: CASSLTGGGNTEAFF. The CDR3 coding sequence is TGTGCCAGCAGCCTTACCGGCGGCGGGAACACTGAAGCTTTCTTT.

This chain links TRBV9 with TRBJ2-1, with D tentatively TRBD2 (5 bases). CDR3 length: 17 amino acids. The V end was cut by 0 bases, the J end by 6 bases, with 19 bases between. The germline gives CDR1 SGDLS, CDR2 YYNGEE. The CDR3 is CASSVVTPGKGSNEQFF. The CDR3 DNA is TGTGCCAGCAGCGTAGTAACCCCCGGGAAAGGTTCCAATGAGCAGTTCTTC.

The chain couples TRBV7-2 to TRBJ2-1; 7 bases line up with TRBD2. Germline CDR1 is SGHTA and CDR2 is FQGNSA. The CDR3 runs 15 residues. The junction had 4 bases not matched to a gene; V was cut back by 1 base and J by 4 bases. The CDR3 DNA reads as TGTGCCAGCAGCTTAGGTCTAGCGGAGTACAATGAGCAGTTCTTC. Protein: CASSLGLAEYNEQFF.

This chain uses TRBV5-1 with TRBJ2-5; no definite D call. The CDR3 has 13 residues. The V and J ends lost 0 bases and 4 bases respectively, with 7 bases between them. Germline lookup yields CDR1 SGHRS and CDR2 YFSETQ. The CDR3: CASSLEHLETQYF. Here the CDR3 DNA reads TGCGCCAGCAGCTTGGAACATCTAGAGACCCAGTACTTC.

J is TRBJ2-5 and V is TRBV27; no reliable D call. Looked up from germline, CDR1 is MNHEY and CDR2 is SMNVEV (reference sequence). The CDR3 spans 13 residues. The V and J ends lost 4 bases and 9 bases respectively, with 15 bases between them. CDR3 nucleotides: TGTGCCAGCAGTTCCCCGGGTAGCCGGGCCCAGTACTTC. Translated: CASSSPGSRAQYF.

This clone was observed a single time. The chain couples TRBV4-1 to TRBJ2-5; 9 bases map to TRBD2. The CDR3 loop spans 17 amino acids. Looked up from germline, CDR1 is MGHRA and CDR2 is YSYEKL. J gave up 0 bases and V 0 bases, and 5 bases lay outside the gene matches. The CDR3 DNA reads TGCGCCAGCAGCCAAGATTTGGCGGGGGGGTACCAAGAGACCCAGTACTTC. This encodes CASSQDLAGGYQETQYF.

This sequence joins TRBV19 and TRBJ2-1, with D possibly being TRBD1 (7 bases). V gave up 5 bases and J gave up 1 base, with 15 bases separating them. The CDR3 has 16 amino acids. CDR1 is LNHDA and CDR2 is SQIVND in the germline V gene (reference sequence). The DNA for the CDR3 is TGTGCCAGTAGTCTACGACAGGGAGGATCCTACAATGAGCAGTTCTTC. Translated: CASSLRQGGSYNEQFF.

This clone appeared a few times. This rearrangement joins TRBV5-5 to TRBJ2-5, with 14 bases that match TRBD2. Germline lookup yields CDR1 SGHKS and CDR2 YYEKEE (reference sequence). Trimming cost V 4 bases and J 5 bases; bases outside gene matches: 7. This CDR3 region has 16 residues. CDR3 loop: CASSRTSGRLGETQYF. CDR3 DNA: TGTGCCAGCAGCAGGACTAGCGGGAGGCTTGGGGAGACCCAGTACTTC.

This chain connects TRBV5-8 to TRBJ2-3; 8 bases match TRBD1. With V trimmed by 5 bases and J by 0 bases, 5 bases remained unmatched. The CDR3 sequence is 15 residues long. Germline values: CDR1 SGHTS, CDR2 YDEGEE. CDR3: CASSTNRGSTDTQYF. The CDR3, as DNA: TGTGCCAGCAGTACGAACAGGGGGAGCACAGATACGCAGTATTTT.

The table lists this clone with a count of one. The chain uses TRBV6-5 and TRBJ2-1; D not certain. V lost 6 bases and J 0 bases, leaving 12 bases between the germline ends. Germline V CDR1 and CDR2: MNHEY, SVGAGI. The CDR3 runs to 15 residues. This CDR3 reads CASSPIRISYNEQFF. CDR3 coding DNA: TGTGCCAGCAGCCCAATCAGGATCTCCTACAATGAGCAGTTCTTC.

This clone was counted a single time. This chain joins TRBV2 and TRBJ1-5; 10 nucleotides match TRBD1. The J segment lost 5 bases and the V segment lost 6 bases, leaving 7 bases of the junction unmatched. This CDR3 is 15 amino acids long. CDR1 SNHLY and CDR2 FYNNEI come from the germline V gene. The CDR3 region is CASRAGQGIHQPQHF. The CDR3 nucleotides read TGTGCCAGCAGGGCGGGACAGGGGATTCATCAGCCCCAGCATTTT.